Sequencing of this TCR beta chain was carried out in a study of tumor-infiltrating lymphocytes in primary liver carcinoma. TCR beta cDNA was reverse-transcribed from about 500 ng of total RNA. The reaction used a constant-region primer and ProtoScript II reverse transcriptase. Libraries covering TCR beta were generated through three nested multiplex PCR rounds (using a slightly modified ARM-PCR). PCR rounds one and two used TRBV1-TRBV30 forward primers with a C-beta reverse primer for around 9 cycles each. TCRdb re-derived calls from the multiplex PCR reads in MiXCR, one entry per CDR3 protein. The sample has 65,000 to 90,000 distinct CDR3 sequences, 65% to 80% seen once. Germline V lookup: CDR1 SEHNR, CDR2 FQNEAQ (reference sequence). The CDR3 is 17 residues long. Points on this clonotype: Germline and junction disagree at one end, which may indicate a read error.

Starting material for RNA and DNA co-extraction consisted of roughly 19-30 mg of unsorted bulk tissue. The sequencing input was liver tumor tissue from sampling region 1. As to subset: tumor region T1, superior pole. The chain has TRBV7-9 and TRBJ1-5, with D possibly TRBD1 on 5 matching bases. The sequence derives from a man aged 40-50 years with primary liver carcinoma and hepatitis B virus infection. Written as DNA, the CDR3 is TGCGCCAGCAGCTTAGACCCAGGGAGGCAAGCGGGTCAGCCCCAGGATTTT. This codes for CASSLDPGRQAGQPQDF.